This TCR beta chain was identified during a study of neurological immune-mediated disorders. It was by 5'RACE with 10-nucleotide random UMIs that the cDNA was made. TCRdb recomputed calls from the 5' RACE reads with MiXCR, one row per CDR3 protein. Among more than 70,000 distinct CDR3 sequences listed, 9% to 12% were seen once. The CDR3 spans 16 residues. CDR1 and CDR2 from the germline V gene are ENHRY and SYGVKD. V lost 6 bases, J lost 1 base, and 7 bases stayed unmatched. Sequencing was done on a sample of PBMCs. The rearrangement links TRBV10-3 to TRBJ2-2; 8 positions agree with TRBD2. The sequence was obtained from a man aged 35 to 55 in good health. CDR3 in amino acids: CAISPPGGVNTGELFF. The CDR3 DNA follows: TGTGCCATCAGCCCACCCGGGGGGGTGAACACCGGGGAGCTGTTTTTT.